Listed below are T cell receptor beta chains from one sample, sequenced in a study of blood T cell repertoires in COVID-19. Measured with immunoSEQ multiplex PCR; TCRdb has only the in-frame clones, and not every one. The sample records 120,000 to 150,000 clones, more than 70% being singletons. The sequenced material came from peripheral blood. These TCRs come from a human donor in a cohort sampled during active COVID-19. The CDR3 runs from the conserved cysteine through the conserved F or W. D genes are given only for firm matches. The size entry is marked missing in some rows and otherwise reads once, few, many or a size class.

V gene	D gene	clone size	J gene	CDR3 protein	CDR3 DNA
TRBV11-2	.	once	TRBJ1-2	CASSPGGADYGYTF	TGTGCCAGCAGCCCCGGGGGAGCTGACTATGGCTACACCTTC
TRBV19	.	.	TRBJ2-1	CASSILGSGNEQFF	TGTGCCAGTAGTATCCTCGGGAGCGGGAATGAGCAGTTCTTC
TRBV4-3	.	.	TRBJ1-4	CASSQEWGTSQNEKLFF	TGCGCCAGCAGCCAAGAATGGGGGACTTCCCAGAATGAAAAACTGTTTTTT
TRBV9	.	.	TRBJ2-1	CASTPGGSSYNEQFF	TGTGCCAGCACCCCAGGGGGGAGCTCCTACAATGAGCAGTTCTTC
TRBV6-6	TRBD1	once	TRBJ2-7	CASSYDRVTYEQYF	TGTGCCAGCAGTTACGACAGGGTCACCTACGAGCAGTACTTC
TRBV11-2	TRBD1	.	TRBJ2-7	CASSLDRSGGSSYEQYF	TGTGCCAGCAGCTTAGATCGGTCAGGGGGCTCATCCTACGAGCAGTACTTC
TRBV6-2/TRBV6-3	.	.	TRBJ2-3	CASSYRLPPDTQYF	TGTGCCAGCAGTTACAGACTTCCACCAGATACGCAGTATTTT
TRBV28	.	.	TRBJ2-7	CASSLSLDRQYEQYF	TGTGCCAGCAGTTTATCGCTTGATAGACAATACGAGCAGTACTTC
TRBV5-6	.	.	TRBJ1-2	CASSLPGGLTYGYTF	TGTGCCAGCAGCTTGCCAGGTGGGCTGACCTATGGCTACACCTTC
TRBV15	TRBD1	.	TRBJ1-1	CATSAQGAVGAFF	TGTGCCACCAGCGCTCAGGGGGCGGTCGGAGCTTTCTTT
TRBV2	TRBD1	.	TRBJ2-2	CASSVRQGAPGELFF	TGTGCCAGCAGTGTAAGGCAGGGGGCGCCCGGGGAGCTGTTTTTT
TRBV7-9	TRBD1	.	TRBJ2-3	CASSLGQGADTQYF	TGTGCCAGCAGCTTAGGACAGGGCGCAGATACGCAGTATTTT
TRBV11-2	TRBD1	.	TRBJ1-6	CASSLVGQGRDNSPLHF	TGTGCCAGCAGCTTAGTGGGACAGGGTCGAGATAATTCACCCCTCCACTTT
TRBV28	.	.	TRBJ2-7	CASSPYRTRGWEQYF	TGTGCCAGCAGTCCCTACCGTACAAGGGGGTGGGAGCAGTACTTC
TRBV19	.	.	TRBJ2-3	CASSIGGDSSTDTQYF	TGTGCCAGTAGTATAGGAGGGGACTCTAGCACAGATACGCAGTATTTT
TRBV5-1	.	.	TRBJ2-6	CASSPSPGLGANVLTF	TGCGCCAGCAGCCCGTCCCCAGGGCTTGGGGCCAACGTCCTGACTTTC
TRBV4-1	TRBD2	once	TRBJ2-3	CAAGSGSLVDTQYF	TGCGCCGCGGGTAGCGGGAGCTTGGTAGATACGCAGTATTTT
TRBV28	.	.	TRBJ2-2	CASSLNILGETGELFF	TGTGCCAGCAGTTTAAACATTCTCGGGGAAACCGGGGAGCTGTTTTTT
TRBV7-9	.	.	TRBJ1-1	CASSLVDGENTEAFF	TGTGCCAGCAGCTTAGTCGACGGGGAGAACACTGAAGCTTTCTTT
TRBV24-1	TRBD2	.	TRBJ2-3	CATSDPSGGSTDTQYF	TGTGCCACCAGTGACCCAAGCGGGGGGAGCACAGATACGCAGTATTTT
TRBV7-9	TRBD2	.	TRBJ2-5	CASSLSRGEEETQYF	TGTGCCAGCAGCTTATCGCGGGGGGAGGAAGAGACCCAGTACTTC
TRBV28	TRBD2	.	TRBJ2-1	CASTIERDRYNEQFF	TGTGCCAGCACCATCGAGCGGGATAGGTACAATGAGCAGTTCTTC
TRBV5-8	TRBD1	.	TRBJ1-6	CASSWGKGATPLHF	TGTGCCAGCAGCTGGGGGAAGGGGGCAACACCCCTCCACTTT
TRBV4-1	TRBD2	.	TRBJ2-7	CASSLIAGVYEQYF	TGCGCCAGCAGCCTAATAGCGGGAGTCTACGAGCAGTACTTC
TRBV7-3	TRBD1	.	TRBJ2-6	CASSPKGQDDKGSSGANVLTF	TGTGCCAGCAGCCCAAAAGGACAGGATGATAAAGGTAGCTCTGGGGCCAACGTCCTGACTTTC
TRBV6-6	.	.	TRBJ2-4	CASSRTGVFQYF	TGTGCCAGCAGCCGTACGGGGGTCTTTCAGTACTTC
TRBV24-1	TRBD1	.	TRBJ2-6	CATSGQGQLSGANVLTF	TGTGCCACCAGTGGACAGGGCCAACTCTCTGGGGCCAACGTCCTGACTTTC
TRBV18	.	.	TRBJ2-7	CASSPVNYEQYF	TGTGCCAGCTCACCAGTCAACTACGAGCAGTACTTC
TRBV5-3	TRBD1	.	TRBJ2-1	CARSAPGQGRHEQFF	TGTGCCAGAAGCGCACCGGGACAGGGGAGGCATGAGCAGTTCTTC
TRBV5-1	TRBD1	.	TRBJ1-1	CASSLVGDRRNTEAFF	TGCGCCAGCAGCTTGGTGGGGGACAGACGAAACACTGAAGCTTTCTTT
TRBV28	TRBD1	.	TRBJ1-4	CASSETGGGEKLFF	TGTGCCAGCAGTGAAACAGGGGGCGGTGAAAAACTGTTTTTT
TRBV27	TRBD1	.	TRBJ1-2	CASSLSKTGLPYGYTF	TGTGCCAGCAGTTTATCAAAGACAGGGCTCCCTTATGGCTACACCTTC
TRBV5-4	.	.	TRBJ1-1	CASSRGVSEGFAEAFF	TGTGCCAGCAGCCGCGGAGTATCGGAGGGGTTCGCTGAAGCTTTCTTT
TRBV5-1	TRBD1	.	TRBJ2-2	CASSRDRVGTGELFF	TGCGCCAGCAGCCGCGACAGGGTTGGCACCGGGGAGCTGTTTTTT
TRBV4-2	.	few	TRBJ2-7	CASSQDGAYYEQYF	TGTGCCAGCAGCCAAGATGGGGCTTACTACGAGCAGTACTTC
TRBV29-1	.	.	TRBJ2-3	CSVEGRVTDTQYF	TGCAGCGTTGAAGGACGGGTCACAGATACGCAGTATTTT
TRBV6-2/TRBV6-3	.	once	TRBJ1-2	CASSSRSLGTNYGYTF	TGTGCCAGCAGTTCAAGATCTCTCGGGACAAACTATGGCTACACCTTC
TRBV4-2	.	.	TRBJ2-1	CASSQDGDSAYNEQFF	TGTGCCAGCAGCCAAGACGGGGACTCGGCCTACAATGAGCAGTTCTTC
TRBV30	.	.	TRBJ1-6	CAWSVWRGSDNSPLHF	TGTGCCTGGAGTGTATGGCGGGGTTCCGATAATTCACCCCTCCACTTT
TRBV4-1	TRBD2	once	TRBJ2-3	CASSQQRGGRNTQYF	TGCGCCAGCAGCCAGCAGCGGGGGGGCCGAAATACGCAGTATTTT
TRBV7-8	TRBD2	.	TRBJ2-1	CASSLVVAGENEQFF	TGTGCCAGCAGCTTAGTAGTAGCGGGAGAAAATGAGCAGTTCTTC
TRBV30	.	once	TRBJ1-2	CAWSSTGPYGYTF	TGTGCCTGGAGTAGTACAGGGCCCTATGGCTACACCTTC